These T cell receptor beta chains were read from a single sample in a study of identical twins. TCRdb processed the 5' RACE reads anew with MiXCR; each CDR3 protein has one entry. Altogether hundreds of thousands of distinct CDR3 sequences are present, around 20% being singletons, with the ten largest covering approximately 4.3%. The sample was also linked to a second study, of T cells expressing NK-cell markers.

The sample comprised PBMCs. Receptors were obtained from a woman between 18 and 30 years old in good health. The CDR3 runs from the conserved cysteine through the conserved F or W. A D gene is named only where the DNA matches it firmly.

d_gene: TRBD2; j_gene: TRBJ2-1; v_gene: TRBV7-9; CDR3aa: CASGQNAAGGKNEQFF
d_gene: -; j_gene: TRBJ2-6; v_gene: TRBV12-3/TRBV12-4; CDR3aa: CAGSFTGANVLTF
d_gene: TRBD2; j_gene: TRBJ2-1; v_gene: TRBV7-9; CDR3aa: CASSAWTSGSFNEQFF
d_gene: TRBD2; j_gene: TRBJ2-1; v_gene: TRBV6-1; CDR3aa: CASRSGLAEPLPYNEQFF
d_gene: -; j_gene: TRBJ1-1; v_gene: TRBV20-1; CDR3aa: CSAREGAEAFF
d_gene: TRBD2; j_gene: TRBJ2-3; v_gene: TRBV6-2/TRBV6-3; CDR3aa: CASRLGTSGRVHTDTQYF
d_gene: TRBD1; j_gene: TRBJ2-7; v_gene: TRBV6-5; CDR3aa: CASSYTGGSYEQYF
d_gene: -; j_gene: TRBJ2-1; v_gene: TRBV5-1; CDR3aa: CASSLALVNEQFF
d_gene: TRBD1; j_gene: TRBJ1-2; v_gene: TRBV3-1; CDR3aa: CASREQGAHGYTF
d_gene: -; j_gene: TRBJ2-7; v_gene: TRBV7-9; CDR3aa: CASSLFGTTYEQYF
d_gene: TRBD2; j_gene: TRBJ2-7; v_gene: TRBV12-3/TRBV12-4; CDR3aa: CASSDLAGWSAEQYF
d_gene: -; j_gene: TRBJ2-3; v_gene: TRBV7-2; CDR3aa: CASSLLARSSTDTQYF